The following is a TCR beta chain sequence with its context. The data originate from a study of Graves' ophthalmopathy and Graves' hyperthyroidism. CDR1 and CDR2 from the germline V gene are MGHDK and SYGVNS. The V and J ends lost 4 bases and 2 bases respectively, with 9 bases between them. The CDR3 loop spans 15 amino acids. Amplified TCR beta CDR3 regions were obtained using RNA transcripts as template. Investigators did first-round RT-PCR with HTBI primers, then second-round multiplex PCR. Each CDR3 protein gets one entry after TCRdb re-called the multiplex PCR reads with MiXCR. The sample lists 740,000 or so distinct CDR3 sequences, 40% occurring once.

This chain connects TRBV25-1 to TRBJ2-6, with a tentative D call TRBD1 (5 bases). The sequenced sample was peripheral blood. The sequence came from an adult man with Graves' ophthalmopathy. CDR3 region: CASSVWGTGANVLTF. Written as DNA, the CDR3 is TGTGCCAGCAGTGTCTGGGGCACTGGGGCCAACGTCCTGACTTTC.